This T cell receptor (beta chain) was captured in a study of siplizumab effects on memory and regulatory T cells. General study findings and limits: Unstimulated naive T cells seemed to show more diversity than memory cells did, and they also seemed to be among the major contributors to the alloresponse.

Method: immunoSEQ multiplex PCR; TCRdb's copy keeps in-frame clones and lacks some. The sample records approximately 100,000 clones, about 90% being singletons. Germline loops: CDR1 WNHNN, CDR2 SYGVQD (reference sequence). The CDR3 extends over 14 amino acids. V dropped 2 bases and J dropped 5 bases, with 12 bases sitting between them. Of note for this clone: What it recognizes is unknown.

Specimen: Tregs sorted from blood. V is TRBV10-1 and J is TRBJ1-1; no clear D gene. The clonotype originates from a human donor in good health. Here the CDR3 reads CASSETGPGTEAFF. CDR3 DNA sequence: TGCGCCAGCAGTGAGACCGGACCGGGAACTGAAGCTTTCTTT.